The sequence of this T cell receptor (beta chain) was determined in a study of OX40 agonist ivuxolimab in advanced cancers. Regarding the study in general: The costimulatory receptor OX40 (CD134) was targeted by ivuxolimab, a fully human IgG2 agonistic monoclonal antibody. Intravenous ivuxolimab was administered to patients every 2 weeks at six dose levels: 0.01, 0.1, 0.3, 1.5, 3 and 10 mg/kg. Among the 52 dose-escalation patients, around 19 had hepatocellular carcinoma, some 15 melanoma, 9 renal cell carcinoma and 9 head and neck cancer. In the dose-escalation cohort, roughly four fifths of patients were male, and the mean age was roughly 60 years, with a range of roughly 20 to 85. Patients were allowed to have had prior anti-PD-1, anti-PD-L1 or anti-CTLA-4 therapy, and approximately 41% of the dose-escalation patients had previously received checkpoint inhibitors. Partial responses occurred in three dose-escalation patients, of whom one had hepatocellular carcinoma and two had cutaneous melanoma. The purpose of peripheral TCRbeta sequencing was to test whether ivuxolimab changed TCR sequence diversity and led to clonal T-cell expansion. The paper describes the monotherapy dose-escalation part (N ≈ 49 patients) of the phase I trial of ivuxolimab. What the work shows at the level of the full study, not this receptor alone: Low levels of normalized T-cell clonal expansion were also shown by some nonresponding patients. On average, CD8+ T cells showed more expanded clones than CD4+ T cells after ivuxolimab. Clonal expansion of both CD4+ and CD8+ blood T cells was observed from baseline to week 6 at doses 0.1 to 3.0 mg/kg. In the 0.1-3.0 mg/kg groups, partial responders were among the patients with the lowest normalized peripheral clonal expansion, particularly in CD8+ T cells. Which antigens the clonally expanded peripheral T cells were specific for was not determined.

CDR1 and CDR2 are read off the germline V gene (reference sequence) as GTSNPN and SVGIG. Counted from cysteine to phenylalanine, this CDR3 has 13 amino acids. The retained sequence is limited to the CDR3, 39 bases, with the frame set at the first base. At the junction V is shortened by 7 bases and J by 6 bases, with 16 bases in between. To sequence the TCRbeta CDR3 region, genomic DNA was isolated from the sorted cells. TCRbeta CDR3 regions were sequenced using the immunoSEQ Assay. In TCRdb, the immuneACCESS table is reduced to in-frame sequences with V and J assigned. These tables do not hold every clone; where another copy was compared, an unresolved V gene accounts for under half, and the others remain unexplained. This sample holds roughly 26,000 clones; around three quarters were observed only once. The ten biggest clones cover 14% of the sample. This clone has only one observation. Its binding antigen is unknown. Base quality data are lacking; no much larger clone is found one base away.

The trial excluded patients who had a history of autoimmune disease or were on systemic immunosuppression. Peripheral blood for TCR sequencing was collected from all dose cohorts at baseline, on cycle 4 day 1, and on cycle 7 day 1. The samples were taken from a phase I, first-in-human, multicenter, open-label dose-escalation trial of ivuxolimab. Adults with locally advanced or metastatic melanoma, renal cell, hepatocellular, or head and neck squamous cell carcinoma were enrolled in the trial. Before TCR sequencing, CD4+ T cells and CD8+ T cells were sorted from peripheral blood as separate populations.

This sequence uses TRBV30 and TRBJ1-5; the D gene identity is not certain. The clonotype comes from an adult with an advanced solid tumor such as melanoma, head and neck, liver or kidney cancer. The sequencing used CD4+ or CD8+ T cells sorted from blood, collected in a trial of the OX40 agonist ivuxolimab. The DNA is as follows: TGTGCCTCGGCCGGCGGGGTGGGTCAGCCCCAGCATTTT. Protein translation: CASAGGVGQPQHF.